A selection of T cell receptor beta chains follows, all from one sample in a study of T cell responses to AZD1222 COVID-19 vaccine. Data came from immunoSEQ multiplex PCR; TCRdb stores just in-frame clones and leaves some out. The table includes roughly 150,000 clones, about nine tenths detected once. Sequenced material: peripheral blood, taken on day 0 of AZD1222 vaccination. The receptors here all came from an adult in good health. CDR3s include the opening cysteine and the closing phenylalanine or tryptophan. The D gene is left open where the match is weak. Size tells how often a clone was seen (once, few, many) or the class of an expanded clone, and some rows leave it out.

j_call cdr3_length d_call v_call clone_size cdr3_nt cdr3_aa
TRBJ1-2 12 - TRBV10-3 few TGTGCCATCAGTGGAGGGGGCTATGGCTACACCTTC CAISGGGYGYTF
TRBJ1-3 18 - TRBV18 - TGTGCCAGCTCACAAACGATGGGTGGGGGAGACTCTGGAAACACCATATATTTT CASSQTMGGGDSGNTIYF
TRBJ2-7 13 - TRBV19 - TGTGCCAGTAGTATACCGGGTCCCAACGAGCAGTACTTC CASSIPGPNEQYF
TRBJ2-3 16 TRBD1 TRBV10-1 once TGCGCCAGCAGTGAGTCTTCGGACAGGCCCACAGATACGCAGTATTTT CASSESSDRPTDTQYF
TRBJ1-1 16 - TRBV6-5 - TGTGCCAGCAGTTATTCCATCCATGCCATGAACACTGAAGCTTTCTTT CASSYSIHAMNTEAFF
TRBJ2-2 16 TRBD1 TRBV4-2 - TGTGCCAGCAGCCAACACGGGACAGGGCCCACCGGGGAGCTGTTTTTT CASSQHGTGPTGELFF
TRBJ1-2 17 TRBD1 TRBV15 - TGTGCCACCAGCAGAGGAGGAATCGGACAGGGCAACTATGGCTACACCTTC CATSRGGIGQGNYGYTF
TRBJ2-5 14 TRBD1 TRBV7-9 - TGTGCCAGCAGCCGGGGACAGAGAGAAGAGACCCAGTACTTC CASSRGQREETQYF
TRBJ1-2 11 - TRBV2 - TGTGCCAGCAGGAGCAACTATGGCTACACCTTC CASRSNYGYTF
TRBJ1-2 16 - TRBV27 - TGTGCCAGCAGTCCCCCGAGTGGCATAGCTAACTATGGCTACACCTTC CASSPPSGIANYGYTF
TRBJ1-1 11 - TRBV20-1 - TGCAGTGCTAGAGAAGCGACAGAAGCTTTCTTT CSAREATEAFF
TRBJ2-7 13 TRBD2 TRBV29-1 - TGCAGTATGACCTGGGGGGGTTTCTACGAGCAGTACTTC CSMTWGGFYEQYF
TRBJ1-1 13 - TRBV19 - TGTGCCAGTAGTAAGGACAGAGACACTGAAGCTTTCTTT CASSKDRDTEAFF
TRBJ2-3 15 TRBD2 TRBV27 - TGTGCCAGCAGCGGGAGGCGATCTAGCACAGATACGCAGTATTTT CASSGRRSSTDTQYF
TRBJ1-6 13 - TRBV27 - TGTGCCAGCAGTTTCCAATTCGATTCACCCCTCCACTTT CASSFQFDSPLHF
TRBJ2-7 24 TRBD1 TRBV10-3 - TGTGCCATCAGTGAGGCCCCCGGGACAGGGGGCGCAGTTAGAATCCCTAGGGCGACCTACGAGCAGTACTTC CAISEAPGTGGAVRIPRATYEQYF
TRBJ1-2 12 - TRBV5-1 - TGCGCCAGCAGCACCGGGATTTATGGCTACACCTTC CASSTGIYGYTF